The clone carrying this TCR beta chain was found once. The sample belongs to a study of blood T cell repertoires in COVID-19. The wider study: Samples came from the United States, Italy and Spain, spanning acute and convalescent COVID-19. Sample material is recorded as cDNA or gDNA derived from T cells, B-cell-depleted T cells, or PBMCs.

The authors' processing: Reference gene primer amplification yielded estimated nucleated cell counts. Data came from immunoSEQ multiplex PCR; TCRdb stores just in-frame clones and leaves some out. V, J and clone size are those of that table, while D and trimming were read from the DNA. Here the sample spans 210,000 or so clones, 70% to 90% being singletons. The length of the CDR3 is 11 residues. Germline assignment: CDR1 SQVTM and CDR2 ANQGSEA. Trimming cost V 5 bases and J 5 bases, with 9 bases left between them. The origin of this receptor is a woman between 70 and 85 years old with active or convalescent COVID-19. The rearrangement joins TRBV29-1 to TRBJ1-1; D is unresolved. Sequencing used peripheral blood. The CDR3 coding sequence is TGCAGCGTTAGGAGGGATACTGAAGCTTTCTTT. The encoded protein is CSVRRDTEAFF.